This entry lists 21 T cell receptor beta chains sequenced from one sample in a study of CD8 T cells in ankylosing spondylitis. Points from the study as a whole: Seemingly characteristic of ankylosing spondylitis blood was a TCR beta motif consisting of eight highly homologous variants.

TCRdb re-derived calls from the 5' RACE reads in MiXCR, one entry per CDR3 protein. The sample lists over 450,000 distinct CDR3 sequences, roughly 13% occurring once. These receptors' antigens are unknown. Sequencing was performed on blood, either unsorted or a sorted T cell fraction (not recorded which). The receptors stem from a male donor with ankylosing spondylitis.

This clonotype was detected only a few times. The chain employs TRBV9 and TRBJ2-1; D remains unclear. The CDR3 runs to 14 residues. Germline loops: CDR1 SGDLS, CDR2 YYNGEE. V was cut by 0 bases and J by 8 bases, with 12 bases left in between. Here the CDR3 DNA reads TGTGCCAGCAGCGTAGAGGTAGAGTTCGATGAGCAGTTCTTC. Translated: CASSVEVEFDEQFF.

This clonotype was picked up many times. The chain joins TRBV20-1 to TRBJ2-1; no clear D gene. Germline CDR1 and CDR2: DFQATT and SNEGSKA (reference sequence). The CDR3 runs 13 residues. Trimming left V 5 bases short and J 3 bases short, with 11 bases between. The CDR3 protein is CSAQWQDYNEQFF. The CDR3 DNA sequence: TGCAGTGCTCAGTGGCAGGACTACAATGAGCAGTTCTTC.

This clonotype was seen a few times. The V gene is TRBV11-1, the J gene TRBJ2-3; TRBD1 matches 8 bases. This CDR3 has 18 residues. Germline V lookup: CDR1 SGHAT, CDR2 FQDESV (reference sequence). After removal of 2 bases from V and 4 bases from J, the junction contained 14 bases not matched to a gene. The chain's CDR3 is CASSLINGQGSGADTQYF. In nucleotides, the CDR3 is TGTGCCAGCAGCTTAATTAATGGACAGGGTTCGGGCGCAGATACGCAGTATTTT. The whole variable domain, filled in from reference TRBV11-1 and TRBJ2-3, reads EAEVAQSPRYKITEKSQAVAFWCDPISGHATLYWYRQILGQGPELLVQFQDESVVDDSQLPKDRFSAERLKGVDSTLKIQPAELGDSAMYLCASSLINGQGSGADTQYFGPGTRLTVL.

This clonotype was counted ten times or more. The chain joins TRBV5-1 to TRBJ1-5; D ambiguous. The germline V and J ends were trimmed by 2 bases and 0 bases, with 9 bases remaining between them. CDR1 SGHRS and CDR2 YFSETQ come from the germline V gene. CDR3 length: 15 amino acids. CDR3 DNA: TGCGCCAGCAGCTTAGGCTCGAATAGCAATCAGCCCCAGCATTTT. This gives the protein CASSLGSNSNQPQHF.

The chain recombines TRBV2 with TRBJ2-5, with D perhaps matching TRBD2 (5 bases). Germline V gives CDR1 SNHLY, CDR2 FYNNEI. V was shortened by 11 bases and J by 2 bases, with 12 bases between the two germline ends. This CDR3 is 12 amino acids long. CDR3 in DNA: TGTGCCCTTTTGAGCGGACAAGAGACCCAGTACTTC. Amino acids: CALLSGQETQYF.

This clonotype has a count of ten or more. The chain has TRBV12-3 or TRBV12-4 and TRBJ1-1, with D unclear. This CDR3 contains 13 residues. Trimming pared 5 bases from V and 0 bases from J, leaving 7 bases between. In DNA, the CDR3 is TGTGCCAGCAGTCCGACATTGAACACTGAAGCTTTCTTT. Encoded protein: CASSPTLNTEAFF.

This clonotype was detected ten times or more. The chain carries TRBV6-2 or TRBV6-3 and TRBJ2-3; 7 bases match TRBD2. Trimming removed 8 bases from V and 2 bases from J; junction bases left unmatched: 10. The CDR3 extends over 15 amino acids. Germline CDR1 MNHEY, CDR2 SVGEGT. CDR3 loop: CASVELAEITDTQYF. CDR3 nucleotide sequence: TGTGCCAGCGTCGAGCTAGCGGAGATCACAGATACGCAGTATTTT.

The table lists this clonotype with a few counts. In DNA form, the CDR3 reads TGTGCCAGCAGAGGACGGAACACTGAAGCTTTCTTT. Translated, it gives CASRGRNTEAFF. This sequence joins TRBV12-3 or TRBV12-4 and TRBJ1-1; D ambiguous. Trimming stripped 6 bases from V and 1 base from J, with 6 bases between. CDR3 length: 12 residues.

CDR3 sequence: CASGTVSTDTQYF. CDR3 in DNA: TGTGCCAGCGGGACGGTTAGCACAGATACGCAGTATTTT. The rearrangement joins TRBV12-3 or TRBV12-4 to TRBJ2-3; D could derive from TRBD1 or TRBD2 (5 bases each). V lost 8 bases and J lost 0, with 9 bases in between. The CDR3 is made up of 13 amino acids.

This clonotype was detected a few times. CDR3 DNA: TGTGCCACCAGTGGCAGGGAAGGCTCACCCCTCCACTTT. This gives the protein CATSGREGSPLHF. The chain employs TRBV24-1 and TRBJ1-6, with D possibly being TRBD1 (5 bases). Germline-derived CDR1 and CDR2 are KGHDR and SFDVKD. Trimming cost V 5 bases and J 10 bases, with 11 bases left between them. There are 13 residues in the CDR3.

The CDR3 sequence: CAISDGYRGYGYTF. As DNA, the CDR3 is TGTGCCATCAGTGATGGGTACAGGGGCTATGGCTACACCTTC. The V gene is TRBV10-3, the J gene TRBJ1-2; 7 bases match TRBD1. The CDR3 loop spans 14 amino acids. The germline gives CDR1 ENHRY, CDR2 SYGVKD. V was pared by 3 bases and J by 4 bases, with 5 bases of the junction left unmatched.

This clonotype was picked up many times. The gene calls are TRBV28 and TRBJ1-5; no reliable D call. The germline V gene has CDR1 MDHEN and CDR2 SYDVKM. Deletions cut 7 bases from V and 0 bases from J, with 4 bases between. The CDR3 is 12 residues long. The DNA for the CDR3 is TGTGCCAGCATGACTAGCAATCAGCCCCAGCATTTT. Translation gives CASMTSNQPQHF.

This clonotype has a handful of counts. The chain links TRBV10-3 to TRBJ1-1, with D possibly being TRBD1 (5 bases). Trimming left V 6 bases short and J 1 base short, with 18 bases between. Germline CDR1 is ENHRY and CDR2 is SYGVKD. The length of the CDR3 is 16 residues. As DNA, the CDR3 is TGTGCCATCAGCACGGCCCGGGACCGCTGGAACACTGAAGCTTTCTTT. This translates into CAISTARDRWNTEAFF.

This clonotype was seen a handful of times. V and J are TRBV20-1 and TRBJ2-3; D unresolved. V lost 3 bases, J lost 4 bases, and 5 bases lay in between. The length of the CDR3 is 11 residues. CDR1 and CDR2 (germline): DFQATT, SNEGSKA (reference sequence). The DNA of the CDR3 is TGCAGTGCTAGTCTGGCAGATACGCAGTATTTT. Protein: CSASLADTQYF.

In this sample, this clonotype turned up a few times. This chain uses TRBV7-2 with TRBJ2-2, with TRBD1 matching over 7 bases. The CDR3 runs to 17 residues. The germline CDR1 and CDR2 sequences are SGHTA and FQGNSA. V lost 0 bases to trimming and J lost 3 bases; unmatched junction nucleotides: 7. The DNA for the CDR3 is TGTGCCAGCAGCTTAGCCCTACAGGGGAGTGACACCGGGGAGCTGTTTTTT. Translation gives CASSLALQGSDTGELFF. Variable domain in full (rest from reference TRBV7-2 and TRBJ2-2): GAGVSQSPSNKVTEKGKDVELRCDPISGHTALYWYRQSLGQGLEFLIYFQGNSAPDKSGLPSDRFSAERTGGSVSTLTIQRTQQEDSAVYLCASSLALQGSDTGELFFGEGSRLTVL.

This clonotype was seen many times. The rearrangement links TRBV5-1 to TRBJ2-2; no definite D call. This CDR3 spans 14 amino acids. Per the germline V gene, CDR1 is SGHRS and CDR2 is YFSETQ. Deletions cut 0 bases from V and 3 bases from J, with 6 bases between. CDR3 residues: CASSLDPDTGELFF. For the CDR3, the DNA is TGCGCCAGCAGCTTGGATCCGGACACCGGGGAGCTGTTTTTT. Based on the CDR3 plus reference TRBV5-1 and TRBJ2-2, the full variable domain is KAGVTQTPRYLIKTRGQQVTLSCSPISGHRSVSWYQQTPGQGLQFLFEYFSETQRNKGNFPGRFSGRQFSNSRSEMNVSTLELGDSALYLCASSLDPDTGELFFGEGSRLTVL.

This clonotype was picked up many times. The chain joins TRBV7-9 to TRBJ1-2; D is uncertain. Germline CDR1 SEHNR, CDR2 FQNEAQ (reference sequence). Trimming removed 2 bases at V and 4 bases at J, with 11 bases between. The CDR3 loop spans 14 amino acids. The CDR3 nucleotides read TGTGCCAGCAGCTTAAACCAAGCACGCTATGGCTACACCTTC. It is translated as CASSLNQARYGYTF.

This chain links TRBV5-1 with TRBJ2-1; 9 positions agree with TRBD2. CDR3 length: 16 amino acids. Trimming took 1 base from V and 2 from J; bases not matched to a gene: 4. Germline-derived CDR1 and CDR2 are SGHRS and YFSETQ. CDR3 DNA sequence: TGCGCCAGCAGCTTGCAAGCGGGAGGTCCCTACAATGAGCAGTTCTTC. The encoded protein is CASSLQAGGPYNEQFF.

This clonotype occurred a few times. This CDR3 is CASSLAENEQFF. CDR3 DNA sequence: TGCGCCAGCAGCTTGGCCGAGAATGAGCAGTTCTTC. This rearrangement joins TRBV5-1 to TRBJ2-1; D remains ambiguous. This CDR3 spans 12 amino acids. CDR1 SGHRS and CDR2 YFSETQ come from the germline V gene. Trimming stripped 0 bases from V and 7 bases from J, with 5 bases between. Full variable domain (remainder filled in from reference TRBV5-1 and TRBJ2-1): KAGVTQTPRYLIKTRGQQVTLSCSPISGHRSVSWYQQTPGQGLQFLFEYFSETQRNKGNFPGRFSGRQFSNSRSEMNVSTLELGDSALYLCASSLAENEQFFGPGTRLTVL.

This clonotype was detected ten times or more. The junction and the germline gene differ at one end; a read error may be behind it. V usage is TRBV7-9 and J usage is TRBJ1-1, with D hard to call. The CDR3 runs to 13 residues. The germline gives CDR1 SEHNR, CDR2 FQNEAQ (reference sequence). The DNA of the CDR3 is TGTGCCAGCAGTTTAGAGCAGAACACTGAAGCTTTCTTT. It specifies CASSLEQNTEAFF.

The table lists this clonotype with a few counts. The CDR3 DNA reads as TGTGCCATCCAAGATCCGAGGGGCGTCACTGAAGCTTTCTTT. It yields the protein CAIQDPRGVTEAFF. The chain employs TRBV28 and TRBJ1-1; weak D call: TRBD1 (5 bases). The CDR3 runs 14 residues. V shed 10 bases and J shed 4 bases, with 19 bases lying between them. Germline V gives CDR1 MDHEN, CDR2 SYDVKM.